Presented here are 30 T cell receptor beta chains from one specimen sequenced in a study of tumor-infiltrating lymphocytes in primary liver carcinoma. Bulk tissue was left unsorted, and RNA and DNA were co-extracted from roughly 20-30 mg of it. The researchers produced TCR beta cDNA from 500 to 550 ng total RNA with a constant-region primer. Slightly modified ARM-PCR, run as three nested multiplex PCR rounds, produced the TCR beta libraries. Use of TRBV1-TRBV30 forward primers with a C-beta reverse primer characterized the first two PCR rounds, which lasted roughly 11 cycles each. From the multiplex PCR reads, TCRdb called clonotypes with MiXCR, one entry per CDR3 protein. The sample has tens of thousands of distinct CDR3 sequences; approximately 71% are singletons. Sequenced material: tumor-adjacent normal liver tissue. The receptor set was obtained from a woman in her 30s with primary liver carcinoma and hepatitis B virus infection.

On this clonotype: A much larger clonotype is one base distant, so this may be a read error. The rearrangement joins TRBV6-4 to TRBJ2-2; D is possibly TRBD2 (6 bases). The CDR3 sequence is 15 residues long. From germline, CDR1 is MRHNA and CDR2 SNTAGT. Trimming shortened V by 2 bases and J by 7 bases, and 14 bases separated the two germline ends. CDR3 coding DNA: TGTGCCAGCAGTGACGAGTCCGGGAGCGTCGGGGAGCTGTTTTTT. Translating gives CASSDESGSVGELFF.

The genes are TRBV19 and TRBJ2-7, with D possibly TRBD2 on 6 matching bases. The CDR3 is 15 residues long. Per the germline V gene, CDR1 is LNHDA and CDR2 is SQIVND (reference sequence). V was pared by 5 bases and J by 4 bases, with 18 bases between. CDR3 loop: CASSSGGTAFYEQYF. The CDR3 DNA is TGTGCCAGTAGTTCGGGCGGGACTGCCTTTTACGAGCAGTACTTC.

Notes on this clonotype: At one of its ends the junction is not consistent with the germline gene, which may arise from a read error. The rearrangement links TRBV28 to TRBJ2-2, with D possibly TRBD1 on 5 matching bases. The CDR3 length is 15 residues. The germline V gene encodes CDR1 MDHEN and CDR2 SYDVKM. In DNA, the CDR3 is TGCGACAGCAGTTTAGTCGGATTGAACACCGGGGAGCTGTTTTTT. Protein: CDSSLVGLNTGELFF.

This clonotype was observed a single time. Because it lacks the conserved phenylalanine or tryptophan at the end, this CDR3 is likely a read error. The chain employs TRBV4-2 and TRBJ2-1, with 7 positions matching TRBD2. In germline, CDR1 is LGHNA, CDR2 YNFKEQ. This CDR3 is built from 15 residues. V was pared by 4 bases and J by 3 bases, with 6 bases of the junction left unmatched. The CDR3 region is CASSLTSVYYNEQFL. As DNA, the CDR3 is TGTGCCAGCAGCCTAACTAGCGTGTACTACAATGAGCAGTTCTTA.

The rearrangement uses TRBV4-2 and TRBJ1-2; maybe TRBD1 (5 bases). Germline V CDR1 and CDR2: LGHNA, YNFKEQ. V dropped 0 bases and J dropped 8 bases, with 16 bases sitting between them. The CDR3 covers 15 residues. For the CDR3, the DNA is TGTGCCAGCAGCCAAGATGTGGGGCGCGGGCGCGGCTACACCTTC. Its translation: CASSQDVGRGRGYTF.

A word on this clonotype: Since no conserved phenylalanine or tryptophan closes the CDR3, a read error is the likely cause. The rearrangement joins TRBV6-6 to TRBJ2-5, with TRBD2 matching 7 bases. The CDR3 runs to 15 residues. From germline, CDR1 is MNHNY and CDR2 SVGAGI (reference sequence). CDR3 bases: TGTGCCAGCAGTTACCACCCTAGCGGTCAAGAGACACAGTACTCC. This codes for CASSYHPSGQETQYS.

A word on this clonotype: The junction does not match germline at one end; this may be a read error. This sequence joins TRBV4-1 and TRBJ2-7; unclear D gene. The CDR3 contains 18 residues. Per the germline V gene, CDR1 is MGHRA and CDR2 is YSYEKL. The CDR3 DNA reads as TGCGCCAGCAGCCAAGTCTTCTCCGGCGGTCCTCTTCTCTACGGGCAGTACTTC. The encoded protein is CASSQVFSGGPLLYGQYF.

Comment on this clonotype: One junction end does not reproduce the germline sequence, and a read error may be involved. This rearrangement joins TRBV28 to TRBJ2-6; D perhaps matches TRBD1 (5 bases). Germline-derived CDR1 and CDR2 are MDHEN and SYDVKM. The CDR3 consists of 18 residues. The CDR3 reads CASSAPGQPDSGANVLIF. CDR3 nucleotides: TGTGCCAGCAGTGCCCCAGGGCAGCCCGACTCTGGGGCCAACGTCCTGATCTTC.

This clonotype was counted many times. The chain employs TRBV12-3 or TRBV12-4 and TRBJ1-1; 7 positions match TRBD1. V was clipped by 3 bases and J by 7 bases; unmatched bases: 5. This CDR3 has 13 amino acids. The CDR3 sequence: CASSFAGQLEAFF. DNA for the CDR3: TGTGCCAGCAGTTTTGCGGGACAGCTTGAAGCTTTCTTT.

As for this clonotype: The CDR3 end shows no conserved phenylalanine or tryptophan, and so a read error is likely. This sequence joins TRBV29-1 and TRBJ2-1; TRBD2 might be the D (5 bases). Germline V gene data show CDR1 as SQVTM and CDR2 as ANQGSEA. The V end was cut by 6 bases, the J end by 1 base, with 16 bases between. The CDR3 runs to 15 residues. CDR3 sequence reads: CSVESRDRSYNEQFL. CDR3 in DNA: TGCAGCGTCGAAAGTCGGGATCGGTCCTACAATGAGCAGTTCCTC.

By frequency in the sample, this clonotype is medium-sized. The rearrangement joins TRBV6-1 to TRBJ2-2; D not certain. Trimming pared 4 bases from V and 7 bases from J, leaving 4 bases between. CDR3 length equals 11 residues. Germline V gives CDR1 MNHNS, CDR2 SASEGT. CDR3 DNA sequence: TGTGCCAGCAGTGCCGTCGGGGAGCTGTTTTTT. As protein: CASSAVGELFF.

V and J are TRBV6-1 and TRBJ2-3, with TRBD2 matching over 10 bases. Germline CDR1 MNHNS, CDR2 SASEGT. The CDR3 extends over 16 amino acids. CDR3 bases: TGTGTCATCAGTGGAAGGATAGCGGGAGGAGCAGATACGCAGTATTTT. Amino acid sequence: CVISGRIAGGADTQYF.

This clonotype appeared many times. The CDR3 here is CASSGTSGSEQYF. The CDR3 nucleotides are TGTGCCAGCAGTGGGACTAGCGGGAGCGAGCAGTACTTC. The chain joins TRBV28 to TRBJ2-7, with 14 bases aligning to TRBD2. CDR1 is MDHEN, CDR2 SYDVKM, per germline. The V gene end was trimmed by 5 bases and the J gene end by 6 bases; junction bases not matched to a gene: 0. The CDR3 is 13 residues long.

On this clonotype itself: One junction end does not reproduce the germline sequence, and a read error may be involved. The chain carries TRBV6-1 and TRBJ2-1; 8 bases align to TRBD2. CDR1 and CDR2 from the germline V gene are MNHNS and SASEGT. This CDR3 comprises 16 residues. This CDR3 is CSSSVSLAGLAHEQFF. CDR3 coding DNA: TGTTCCAGCAGTGTATCGCTAGCGGGTCTAGCGCATGAGCAGTTCTTC.

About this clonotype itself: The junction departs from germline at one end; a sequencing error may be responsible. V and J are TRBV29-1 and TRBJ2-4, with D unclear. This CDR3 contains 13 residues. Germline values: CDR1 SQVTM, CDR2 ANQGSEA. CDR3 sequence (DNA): TGCAGCGTTAATCTAGGAGCCAGAAACATTCAGAACTTC. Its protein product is CSVNLGARNIQNF. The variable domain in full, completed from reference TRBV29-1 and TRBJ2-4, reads SAVISQKPSRDICQRGTSLTIQCQVDSQVTMMFWYRQQPGQSLTLIATANQGSEATYESGFVIDKFPISRPNLTFSTLTVSNMSPEDSSIYLCSVNLGARNIQNFGAGTRLSVL.

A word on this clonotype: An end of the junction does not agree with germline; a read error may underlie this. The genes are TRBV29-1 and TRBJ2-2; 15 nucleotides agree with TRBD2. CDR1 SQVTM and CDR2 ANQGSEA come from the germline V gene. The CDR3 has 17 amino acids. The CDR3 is CGVAGTSGRPNNGELFF. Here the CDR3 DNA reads TGCGGCGTTGCGGGGACTAGCGGGAGGCCGAACAACGGGGAGCTGTTTTTT.

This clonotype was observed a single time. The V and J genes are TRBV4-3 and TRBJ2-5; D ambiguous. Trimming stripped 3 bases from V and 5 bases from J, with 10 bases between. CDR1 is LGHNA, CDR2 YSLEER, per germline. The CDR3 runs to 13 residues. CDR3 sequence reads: CASSHDGIETQYF. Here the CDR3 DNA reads TGCGCCAGCAGCCATGATGGCATCGAGACCCAGTACTTC.

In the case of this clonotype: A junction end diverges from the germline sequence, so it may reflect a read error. CDR3 sequence (DNA): TGTACCAGCAGTGATCCTCTTTTAAACACTGAAGTTTTCTTT. This encodes CTSSDPLLNTEVFF. V is TRBV6-1 and J is TRBJ1-1, with D uncertain. Germline V lookup: CDR1 MNHNS, CDR2 SASEGT. This CDR3 contains 14 residues.

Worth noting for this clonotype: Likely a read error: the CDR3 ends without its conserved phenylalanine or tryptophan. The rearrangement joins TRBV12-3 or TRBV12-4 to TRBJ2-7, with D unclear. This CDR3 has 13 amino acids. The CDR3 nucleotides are TGTACCAGCAGCAGCCCCCTGTGGTACGAGCAGTACTCC. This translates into CTSSSPLWYEQYS.

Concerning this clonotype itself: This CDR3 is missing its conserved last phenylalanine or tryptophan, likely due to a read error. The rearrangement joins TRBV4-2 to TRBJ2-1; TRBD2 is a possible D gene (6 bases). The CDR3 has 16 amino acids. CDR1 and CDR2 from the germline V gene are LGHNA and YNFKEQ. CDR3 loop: CASSQGELAGYNEQFL. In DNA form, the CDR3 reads TGTGCCAGCAGCCAAGGTGAACTAGCAGGTTACAATGAACAGTTCCTC.

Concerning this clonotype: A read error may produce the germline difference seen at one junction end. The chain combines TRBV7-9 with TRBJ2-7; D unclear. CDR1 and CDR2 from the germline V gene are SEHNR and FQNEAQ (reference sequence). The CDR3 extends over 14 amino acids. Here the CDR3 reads CSSSLPAYRYEQYF. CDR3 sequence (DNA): TGTTCCAGCAGCCTCCCGGCTTACCGCTACGAGCAGTACTTC.

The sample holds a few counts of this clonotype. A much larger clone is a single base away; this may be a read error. The CDR3 sequence: CASSLSRVALF. In DNA form, the CDR3 reads TGTGCCAGCAGCTTAAGCAGGGTGGCTCTCTTT. The chain combines TRBV7-9 with TRBJ1-1; possibly TRBD1 for D (5 bases). The germline V gene has CDR1 SEHNR and CDR2 FQNEAQ (reference sequence). This CDR3 comprises 11 residues.

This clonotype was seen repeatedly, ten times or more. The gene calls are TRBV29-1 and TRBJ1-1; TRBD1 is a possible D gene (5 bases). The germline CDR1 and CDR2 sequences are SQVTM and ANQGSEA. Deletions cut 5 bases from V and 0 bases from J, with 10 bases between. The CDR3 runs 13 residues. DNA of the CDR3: TGCAGCGTTTGTCGACAGTTGAACACTGAAGCTTTCTTT. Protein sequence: CSVCRQLNTEAFF.

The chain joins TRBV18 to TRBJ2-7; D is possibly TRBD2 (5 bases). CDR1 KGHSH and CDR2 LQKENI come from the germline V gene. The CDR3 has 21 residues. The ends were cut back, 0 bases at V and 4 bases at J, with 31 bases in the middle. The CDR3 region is CASSPPDLLFLKTNRMYEQYF. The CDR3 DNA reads TGTGCCAGCTCACCACCAGACTTACTCTTTTTGAAGACTAACCGCATGTACGAGCAGTACTTC.

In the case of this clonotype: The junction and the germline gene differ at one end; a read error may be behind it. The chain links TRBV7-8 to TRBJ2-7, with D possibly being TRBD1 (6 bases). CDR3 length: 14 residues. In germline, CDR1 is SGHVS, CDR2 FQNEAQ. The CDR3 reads CTSSLGTYDGVQYF. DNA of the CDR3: TGTACCAGCAGCTTGGGGACATATGACGGGGTGCAGTACTTC.

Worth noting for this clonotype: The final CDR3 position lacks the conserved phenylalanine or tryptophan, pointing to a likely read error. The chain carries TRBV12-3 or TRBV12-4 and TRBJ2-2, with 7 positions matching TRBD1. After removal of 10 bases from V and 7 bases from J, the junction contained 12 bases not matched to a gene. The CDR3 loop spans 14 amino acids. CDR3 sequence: CATGESTGVGELFS. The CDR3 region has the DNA TGTGCCACCGGCGAGAGCACAGGGGTCGGGGAGCTGTTTTCT.

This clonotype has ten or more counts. CDR3 DNA: TGTGCCTGGAGTGTAGGTGTAAAGGAGACCCAGTACTTC. Protein: CAWSVGVKETQYF. The chain links TRBV30 to TRBJ2-5; D not resolved. V lost 0 bases to trimming and J lost 5 bases, with 10 bases between them. This CDR3 contains 13 residues. CDR1 GTSNPN and CDR2 SVGIG come from the germline V gene (reference sequence).

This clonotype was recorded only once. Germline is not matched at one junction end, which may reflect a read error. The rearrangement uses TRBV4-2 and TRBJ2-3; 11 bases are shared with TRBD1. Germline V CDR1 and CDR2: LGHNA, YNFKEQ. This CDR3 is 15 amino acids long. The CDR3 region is CANSLGQGGTDTQYF. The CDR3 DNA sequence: TGTGCCAACAGCCTGGGACAGGGGGGCACAGATACTCAGTATTTT.

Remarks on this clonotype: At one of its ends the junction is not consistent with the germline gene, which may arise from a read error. CDR3 coding DNA: TGTGTCAGCAGCCCGATGGAAGGGGATGCGGCCAACGTCCTGACTTTC. It codes for CVSSPMEGDAANVLTF. The chain recombines TRBV5-4 with TRBJ2-6, with D perhaps matching TRBD1 (5 bases). This CDR3 region has 16 residues. Germline loops: CDR1 SGHNT, CDR2 YYREEE (reference sequence).

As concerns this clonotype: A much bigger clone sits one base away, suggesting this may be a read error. This chain's CDR3 is CVSSETGRVTPEAFF. The DNA of the CDR3 is TGTGTCAGCAGTGAAACGGGCAGGGTTACCCCTGAAGCTTTCTTT. The chain combines TRBV2 with TRBJ1-1, with a possible D match to TRBD1 (5 bases). From germline, CDR1 is SNHLY and CDR2 FYNNEI. This CDR3 is 15 amino acids long. The full variable domain, its missing parts supplied by reference TRBV2 and TRBJ1-1, is EPEVTQTPSHQVTQMGQEVILRCVPISNHLYFYWYRQILGQKVEFLVSFYNNEISEKSEIFDDQFSVERPDGSNFTLKIRSTKLEDSAMYFCVSSETGRVTPEAFFGQGTRLTVV.